This T cell receptor (beta chain) was found in a study of T cells in Graves' hyperthyroidism and ophthalmopathy. Findings and limits, study-wide: Among clonotypes expanded in thyroid above 0.001, most were also found in blood.

Ophthalmopathy cases met thresholds of Clinical Activity Score at least 3, NOSPECS grade at least 4 and duration under 3 months. The length of the CDR3 is 16 residues. The J segment lost 3 bases and the V segment lost 4 bases, leaving 12 bases of the junction unmatched. Amplification targeted TCR beta CDR3 regions from RNA transcripts. The HTBI primer set was used in a first-round RT-PCR of the TCR CDR3. TCRdb re-called the multiplex PCR reads with MiXCR, one entry per CDR3 protein. The sample lists 450,000 to 600,000 distinct CDR3 sequences; about 20% were seen once. This clonotype was observed at least ten times. Its specificity is unknown.

The sequence was obtained from a man aged 40-49 years with Graves' ophthalmopathy. The chain employs TRBV12-3 or TRBV12-4 and TRBJ2-7; 7 nucleotides align to TRBD1. Sequenced sample: blood. The CDR3 sequence: CASSSTHGQVDYEQYF. In DNA, the CDR3 is TGTGCCAGCAGTTCCACTCACGGACAGGTGGACTACGAGCAGTACTTC.